The following is a T cell receptor beta chain sequence with its context. Its antigen is unknown. These data are taken from a study of OX40 agonist ivuxolimab in advanced cancers. Study-wide context: Cancers in dose escalation were hepatocellular, melanoma, renal cell and head and neck.

Repertoires were generated with immunoSEQ multiplex PCR, while TCRdb's copy carries only in-frame clones and drops some. Found here are some 84,000 clones, 80% to 90% of them singletons; the top ten hold 0.15% to 0.2%. Study-wide findings and caveats: On average, CD8+ T cells showed a greater number of expanded clones than CD4+.

Germline-derived CDR1 and CDR2 are MRHNA and SNTAGT. J was trimmed by 0 bases and V by 3 bases; bases with no gene match: 4. The CDR3 totals 17 residues. No patient had autoimmune disease or received systemic immunosuppression. Sampling times: baseline, cycle 4 day 1, cycle 7 day 1. This sample comprised CD4+ or CD8+ T cells sorted from blood, obtained in a trial of the OX40 agonist ivuxolimab. This receptor was obtained from an adult with an advanced solid tumor such as melanoma, head and neck, liver or kidney cancer. The genes are TRBV6-4 and TRBJ2-6, with 8 bases aligning to TRBD1. The chain's CDR3 is CASSDTGGNSGANVLTF. The CDR3 DNA sequence: TGTGCCAGCAGTGATACAGGGGGAAACTCTGGGGCCAACGTCCTGACTTTC.